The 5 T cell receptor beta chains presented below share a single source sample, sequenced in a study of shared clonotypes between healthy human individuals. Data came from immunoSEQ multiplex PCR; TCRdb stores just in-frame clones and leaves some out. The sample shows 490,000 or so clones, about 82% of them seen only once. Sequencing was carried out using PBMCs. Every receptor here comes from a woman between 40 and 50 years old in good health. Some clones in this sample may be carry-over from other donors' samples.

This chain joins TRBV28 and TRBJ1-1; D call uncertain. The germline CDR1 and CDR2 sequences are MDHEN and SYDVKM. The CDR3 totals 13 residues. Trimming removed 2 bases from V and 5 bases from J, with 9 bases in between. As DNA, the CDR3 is TGTGCCAGCAGTTTAGTAAGCTCAACTGAAGCTTTCTTT. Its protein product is CASSLVSSTEAFF.

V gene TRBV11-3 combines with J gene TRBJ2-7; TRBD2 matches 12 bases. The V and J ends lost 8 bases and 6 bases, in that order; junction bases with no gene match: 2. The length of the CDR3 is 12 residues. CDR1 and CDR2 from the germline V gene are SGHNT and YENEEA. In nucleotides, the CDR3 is TGTGCCAGCGGACTAGCGGGAATCGAGCAGTACTTC. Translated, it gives CASGLAGIEQYF.

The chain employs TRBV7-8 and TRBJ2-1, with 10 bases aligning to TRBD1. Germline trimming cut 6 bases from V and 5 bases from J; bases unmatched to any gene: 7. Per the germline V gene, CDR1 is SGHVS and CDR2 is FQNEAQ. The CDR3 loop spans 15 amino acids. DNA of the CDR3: TGTGCCAGCAGTCGACAGGGGGCGAGTAACAATGAGCAGTTCTTC. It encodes CASSRQGASNNEQFF.

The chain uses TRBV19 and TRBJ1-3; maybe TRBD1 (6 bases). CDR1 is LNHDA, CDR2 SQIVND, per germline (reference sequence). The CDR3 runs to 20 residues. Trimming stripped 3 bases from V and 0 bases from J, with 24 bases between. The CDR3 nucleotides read TGTGCCAGTAGTATCTGGCTTGAGGTTACGGGACACCTCTCTGGAAACACCATATATTTT. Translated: CASSIWLEVTGHLSGNTIYF.

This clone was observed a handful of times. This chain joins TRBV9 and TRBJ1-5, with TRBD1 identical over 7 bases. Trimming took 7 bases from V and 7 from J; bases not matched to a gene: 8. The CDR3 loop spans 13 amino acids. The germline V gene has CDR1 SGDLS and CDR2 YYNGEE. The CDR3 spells CASARDRGQPQHF. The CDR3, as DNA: TGTGCCAGCGCTAGGGACAGAGGCCAGCCCCAGCATTTT.